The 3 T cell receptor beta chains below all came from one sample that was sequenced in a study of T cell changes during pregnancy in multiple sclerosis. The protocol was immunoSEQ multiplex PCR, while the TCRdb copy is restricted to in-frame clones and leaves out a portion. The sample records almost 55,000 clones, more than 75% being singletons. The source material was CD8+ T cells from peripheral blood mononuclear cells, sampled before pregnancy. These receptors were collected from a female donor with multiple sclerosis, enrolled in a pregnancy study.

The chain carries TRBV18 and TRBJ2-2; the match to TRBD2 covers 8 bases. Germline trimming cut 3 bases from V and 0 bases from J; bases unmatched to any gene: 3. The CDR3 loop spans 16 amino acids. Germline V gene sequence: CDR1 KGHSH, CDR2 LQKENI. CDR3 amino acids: CASSPRLAPNTGELFF. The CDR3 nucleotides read TGTGCCAGCTCACCGCGACTAGCGCCGAACACCGGGGAGCTGTTTTTT.

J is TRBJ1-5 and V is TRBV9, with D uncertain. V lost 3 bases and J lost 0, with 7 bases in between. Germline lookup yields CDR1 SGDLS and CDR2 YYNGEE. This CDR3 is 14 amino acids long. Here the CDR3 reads CASSARDSNQPQHF. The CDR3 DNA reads TGTGCCAGCAGCGCCCGAGATAGCAATCAGCCCCAGCATTTT.

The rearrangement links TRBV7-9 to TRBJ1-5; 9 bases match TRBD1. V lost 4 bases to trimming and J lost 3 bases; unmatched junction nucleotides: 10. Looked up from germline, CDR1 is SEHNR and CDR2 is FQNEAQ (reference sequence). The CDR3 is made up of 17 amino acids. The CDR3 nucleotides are TGTGCCAGCAGCTCGCCCGGGACAGGGAGGGACAATCAGCCCCAGCATTTT. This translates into CASSSPGTGRDNQPQHF.